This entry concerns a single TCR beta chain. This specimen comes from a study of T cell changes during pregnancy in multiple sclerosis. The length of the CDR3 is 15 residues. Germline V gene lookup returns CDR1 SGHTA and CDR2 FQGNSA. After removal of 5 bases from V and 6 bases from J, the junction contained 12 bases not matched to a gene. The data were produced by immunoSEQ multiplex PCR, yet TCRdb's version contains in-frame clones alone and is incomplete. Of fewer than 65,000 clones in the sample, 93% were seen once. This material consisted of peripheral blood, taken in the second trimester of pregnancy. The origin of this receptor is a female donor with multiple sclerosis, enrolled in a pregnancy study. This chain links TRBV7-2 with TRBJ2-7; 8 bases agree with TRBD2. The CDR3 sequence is CASSQRASGSSEQYF. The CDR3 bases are TGTGCCAGCAGCCAGAGGGCTAGCGGGTCAAGCGAGCAGTACTTC.